This is a list of T cell receptor beta chains from one sample in a study of T cell responses to AZD1222 COVID-19 vaccine. TCRdb's table, derived via immunoSEQ multiplex PCR, lists solely in-frame clones and lacks some. This sample yields about 150,000 clones, of which less than 90% are seen a single time; just under 7% belongs to the top ten. The sequencing used peripheral blood, collected after recovery from COVID-19. The receptors were gathered from an adult who had recovered from COVID-19. Each CDR3 is given with its conserved first and last residue. Fields, in order: CDR3 DNA, CDR3 protein, V gene, J gene, D gene, clone size. A D gene is named only where the DNA matches it firmly. Where a row states a size, it is once, few, many or the class of an expanded clone; other rows omit it.

TGTGCCAGCAGCCTGGACAGGGGACAAGAGACCCAGTACTTC	CASSLDRGQETQYF	TRBV2	TRBJ2-5	TRBD1	NA
TGTGCCAGCAGCTTAGTCGATTGGACAAGGACAGTGAATTATGGCTACACCTTC	CASSLVDWTRTVNYGYTF	TRBV7-9	TRBJ1-2	NA	few
TGTGCCAGCAGTGAAGCGCATTATGCTTTCTTT	CASSEAHYAFF	TRBV2	TRBJ1-1	NA	once
TGTGCCAGCAGTAACCCCCACAGGCCGAGTGAAGCTTTCTTT	CASSNPHRPSEAFF	TRBV6-2/TRBV6-3	TRBJ1-1	NA	NA
TGTGCCAGCAGCTTAGAAGGGAATTCACCCCTCCACTTT	CASSLEGNSPLHF	TRBV7-2	TRBJ1-6	NA	NA
TGTGCCAGCAGCGTAGGCCTTAGGGATTCACCCCTCCACTTT	CASSVGLRDSPLHF	TRBV9	TRBJ1-6	NA	NA
TGTGCCAGCAGTGAAGTCCGGGGGACCCTCACAGATACGCAGTATTTT	CASSEVRGTLTDTQYF	TRBV6-1	TRBJ2-3	NA	NA
TGTGCCAGCAGCCAGTTAGGGGGTAGGATATGGAACACTGAAGCTTTCTTT	CASSQLGGRIWNTEAFF	TRBV14	TRBJ1-1	NA	NA
TGTGCCAGCAGTAGCTACGGGACAGGGAACACTGAAGCTTTCTTT	CASSSYGTGNTEAFF	TRBV6-5	TRBJ1-1	TRBD1	once
TGTGCCAGTAGTCCCGTAGGACAGGTGAACACTGAAGCTTTCTTT	CASSPVGQVNTEAFF	TRBV19	TRBJ1-1	TRBD1	NA
TGTGCCAGCAGCCAAGTCCTGAGGGCAACTAGCACAGATACGCAGTATTTT	CASSQVLRATSTDTQYF	TRBV3-1/TRBV3-2	TRBJ2-3	NA	once
TGTGCCAGCAGCTTAGGACTAGCCGGCTTCAATGAGCAGTTCTTC	CASSLGLAGFNEQFF	TRBV5-4	TRBJ2-1	TRBD2	NA
TGCGCCAGCAGCCGATCCGAGGGGCCACTGAGCTCCTATAATTCACCCCTCCACTTT	CASSRSEGPLSSYNSPLHF	TRBV5-1	TRBJ1-6	NA	NA
TGCGCCAGCACCGGCCGGGGACTGAACACTGAAGCTTTCTTT	CASTGRGLNTEAFF	TRBV5-1	TRBJ1-1	NA	NA
TGTGCCAGCAGCTTAGAATCCGGGGGCCGGCAGCATGAGCAGTTCTTC	CASSLESGGRQHEQFF	TRBV7-2	TRBJ2-1	NA	NA
TGTGCCAGCAGCCCACGGGGATCCTTGAACACTGAAGCTTTCTTT	CASSPRGSLNTEAFF	TRBV7-9	TRBJ1-1	NA	NA
TGTGCCAGCAGCTCAAGAGGCTCTGGAAACACCATATATTTT	CASSSRGSGNTIYF	TRBV5-4	TRBJ1-3	NA	few
TGTGCCAGCAGTCCTAGAGGGGCCAACGTCCTGACTTTC	CASSPRGANVLTF	TRBV6-5	TRBJ2-6	NA	NA
TGCAGCGTTGAAGTAGGGGCGGGGACCCAGTACTTC	CSVEVGAGTQYF	TRBV29-1	TRBJ2-5	NA	once
TGTGCCATCAGTGAGTCAGGGACAGGGGGCGCCGAGCAGTACTTC	CAISESGTGGAEQYF	TRBV10-3	TRBJ2-7	TRBD1	NA
TGTGCCAGCAGCCTACACGATACAGGCGTTAGTTGGATTCACGAGCAGTACTTC	CASSLHDTGVSWIHEQYF	TRBV5-8	TRBJ2-7	NA	once
TGTGCCAGCAGTCCCCGCCAGGTTAGCTATGGCTACACCTTC	CASSPRQVSYGYTF	TRBV28	TRBJ1-2	NA	NA
TGTGCCAGCAGCTTAGCTCCCTGGCATGGCTACACCTTC	CASSLAPWHGYTF	TRBV11-1	TRBJ1-2	NA	few
TGTGCCAGCAGTTCCTCCGGGACAGATACGCAGTATTTT	CASSSSGTDTQYF	TRBV12-3/TRBV12-4	TRBJ2-3	NA	few
TGTGCCAGTAAGCCAATTCTAGGGCGGTTGAACACCGGGGAGCTGTTTTTT	CASKPILGRLNTGELFF	TRBV19	TRBJ2-2	NA	NA
TGTGCCAGCAGGAACCCTCCCGGCCTTGAAGCTTTCTTT	CASRNPPGLEAFF	TRBV7-2	TRBJ1-1	NA	NA
TGTGCCAGCAGCTTAGGTTCCCGCGCGAGCACAGATACGCAGTATTTT	CASSLGSRASTDTQYF	TRBV11-3	TRBJ2-3	NA	NA
TGTGCCAGCAGCCCTTTTAGCAATCAGCCCCAGCATTTT	CASSPFSNQPQHF	TRBV7-2	TRBJ1-5	NA	NA
TGTGCCAGCAGCTTAGAAAGCAGGCACAATGAGCAGTTCTTC	CASSLESRHNEQFF	TRBV13	TRBJ2-1	NA	NA
TGTGCCAGCAGCCCCAGGGGACTAATGAACACTGAAGCTTTCTTT	CASSPRGLMNTEAFF	TRBV14	TRBJ1-1	NA	NA
TGTGCCATCAGTGAGTTGACAGGCTTTCAAGAAGCTTTCTTT	CAISELTGFQEAFF	TRBV10-3	TRBJ1-1	NA	NA
TGTGCCAGCAGCCCAGGGACAGCTCTCCCCTACGAGCAGTACTTC	CASSPGTALPYEQYF	TRBV28	TRBJ2-7	TRBD1	NA
TGTGCCAGCAGCGCCCAGGTTGGTCAAGAGACCCAGTACTTC	CASSAQVGQETQYF	TRBV9	TRBJ2-5	NA	NA
TGTGCCAGCAGTTACTGGGGGGATACGCAGTATTTT	CASSYWGDTQYF	TRBV6-5	TRBJ2-3	NA	once
TGTGCCAGCAGGGGGGACAGGGGGCCCAATCAGCCCCAGCATTTT	CASRGDRGPNQPQHF	TRBV6-5	TRBJ1-5	TRBD1	once
TGTGCCAGCTCACCCACCGGGACTAGCGGTTTCTACGAGCAGTACTTC	CASSPTGTSGFYEQYF	TRBV18	TRBJ2-7	TRBD2	NA